The 22 T cell receptor beta chains presented below share a single source sample, sequenced in a study of persistence of HIV-infected CD4 T cells. These receptors have no known antigen. This nonspecific control used anti-CD3/anti-CD28 bead stimulation of CD4+ T cells. Responding CD4+ T cells were sorted by upregulation of both CD40 ligand and CD69. The libraries were made with immunoSEQ version 4 in survey mode. Some clones are missing from TCRdb's copy, which holds only in-frame ones; the method was immunoSEQ multiplex PCR. The table has tens of thousands of clones, approximately 89% seen once. This sample comprised CD4+ T cells sorted from PBMCs after roughly 18-hour stimulation, obtained from a patient who received antiretroviral therapy. These receptors came from an adult man with HIV who was CMV-seropositive.

This chain joins TRBV7-7 and TRBJ2-1; 8 bases are shared with TRBD1. V lost 4 bases, J lost 4 bases, and 12 bases stayed unmatched. Germline V gene lookup returns CDR1 SSHAT and CDR2 FNYEAQ (reference sequence). This CDR3 is 17 amino acids long. CDR3 protein: CASSSSPDRERYNEQFF. Here the CDR3 DNA reads TGTGCCAGCAGCTCGAGTCCGGACAGGGAGAGGTACAATGAGCAGTTCTTC.

This clone was picked up one time. The J gene is TRBJ2-3, the V gene TRBV15; weak D call: TRBD2 (6 bases). CDR1 is LNHNV, CDR2 YYDKDF, per germline (reference sequence). This CDR3 comprises 14 residues. Deletions cut 0 bases from V and 7 bases from J, with 11 bases between. The CDR3 DNA is TGTGCCACCAGCAGAGATAAGCGCGGGAATACGCAGTATTTT. Translation: CATSRDKRGNTQYF.

The rearrangement joins TRBV2 to TRBJ2-1; possibly TRBD1 for D (5 bases). V gave up 4 bases and J gave up 4 bases, with 5 bases separating them. Germline V gene sequence: CDR1 SNHLY, CDR2 FYNNEI. This CDR3 has 12 residues. CDR3 bases: TGTGCCAGCAGTGGACAGTACAATGAGCAGTTCTTC. Protein product: CASSGQYNEQFF.

This clone was recorded once. The chain links TRBV7-2 to TRBJ1-6; D ambiguous. Germline CDR1 is SGHTA and CDR2 is FQGNSA. V was shortened by 1 base and J by 7 bases, with 11 bases between the two germline ends. This CDR3 is built from 15 residues. The CDR3 sequence: CASSLDRPLNSPLHF. The CDR3 nucleotides are TGTGCCAGCAGCTTAGATCGGCCATTAAATTCACCCCTCCACTTT.

The chain carries TRBV10-1 and TRBJ2-1, with TRBD1 identical over 8 bases. The CDR3 sequence is 15 residues long. V was pared by 5 bases and J by 6 bases, with 9 bases of the junction left unmatched. Germline V lookup: CDR1 WNHNN, CDR2 SYGVQD (reference sequence). The CDR3 DNA sequence: TGCGCCAGCAGTAAGGACAGGGTGGTGGTCAATGAGCAGTTCTTC. Protein sequence: CASSKDRVVVNEQFF.

The gene calls are TRBV2 and TRBJ2-1; D uncertain. The V and J ends lost 6 bases and 14 bases respectively, with 23 bases between them. This CDR3 comprises 14 residues. Per germline, CDR1 SNHLY and CDR2 FYNNEI. The CDR3, as DNA: TGTGCCAGCAGCGGCCGGGCCTACAATGAATTTAAGTTCTTC. Protein product: CASSGRAYNEFKFF.

The rearrangement joins TRBV9 to TRBJ2-3, with 8 bases identical to TRBD2. The J segment lost 4 bases and the V segment lost 2 bases, leaving 3 bases of the junction unmatched. The germline gives CDR1 SGDLS, CDR2 YYNGEE. The CDR3 is made up of 14 amino acids. The CDR3 DNA is TGTGCCAGCAGCGTGCCAGCGGGGGCAGATACGCAGTATTTT. Its translation is CASSVPAGADTQYF.

The V gene is TRBV5-1, the J gene TRBJ1-1; possible D gene TRBD1, 6 bases. Germline V gene sequence: CDR1 SGHRS, CDR2 YFSETQ. V was shortened by 3 bases and J by 1 base, with 10 bases between the two germline ends. The CDR3 consists of 14 residues. CDR3 DNA: TGCGCCAGCAGCTGGGGGGCCCCGAACACTGAAGCTTTCTTT. Its protein is CASSWGAPNTEAFF.

The chain employs TRBV7-2 and TRBJ2-1; 7 nucleotides match TRBD1. Germline CDR1 is SGHTA and CDR2 is FQGNSA. J lost 6 bases, V lost 2 bases, and 7 bases had no gene match. This CDR3 region has 15 residues. The CDR3 protein is CASSLNRGEFNEQFF. CDR3 in DNA: TGTGCCAGCAGCTTAAACAGGGGAGAATTCAATGAGCAGTTCTTC.

The rearrangement links TRBV19 to TRBJ2-2, with D unresolved. CDR3 length: 13 amino acids. Between the trimmed V and J ends, which lost 3 bases and 7 bases, there was a span of 9 bases. Per germline, CDR1 LNHDA and CDR2 SQIVND (reference sequence). The CDR3 sequence: CASSIEAIGELFF. CDR3 nucleotide sequence: TGTGCCAGTAGTATCGAGGCGATCGGGGAGCTGTTTTTT.

This clone turned up a few times. The gene calls are TRBV2 and TRBJ2-2, with D unresolved. Germline loops: CDR1 SNHLY, CDR2 FYNNEI. This CDR3 is built from 15 residues. Trimming pared 6 bases from V and 2 bases from J, leaving 13 bases between. The CDR3 loop reads CASRSSSRNTGELFF. Here the CDR3 DNA reads TGTGCCAGCAGATCCTCCTCCCGAAACACCGGGGAGCTGTTTTTT.

The rearrangement joins TRBV5-1 to TRBJ2-7; 7 bases line up with TRBD2. Per the germline V gene, CDR1 is SGHRS and CDR2 is YFSETQ. The CDR3 is 16 residues long. V was clipped by 1 base and J by 1 base; unmatched bases: 8. CDR3 loop: CASSLLRPGGSYEQYF. The DNA of the CDR3 is TGCGCCAGCAGCTTGTTGCGCCCGGGGGGATCCTACGAGCAGTACTTC.

The chain has TRBV10-3 and TRBJ2-7; a weak D match, TRBD1 (6 bases). CDR3 length equals 16 residues. Germline loops: CDR1 ENHRY, CDR2 SYGVKD. V was cut by 6 bases and J by 1 base, with 19 bases left in between. CDR3 sequence (DNA): TGTGCCATCAGCCCTCGGGGTCCGCAGGGGTCCTACGAGCAGTACTTC. It codes for CAISPRGPQGSYEQYF.

The chain has TRBV5-1 and TRBJ2-3; D tentatively reads TRBD1 or TRBD2 (5 bases each). V lost 2 bases, J lost 0 bases, and 10 bases lay in between. Germline CDR1 SGHRS, CDR2 YFSETQ. The CDR3 covers 15 residues. The CDR3 reads CASSFGAFSTDTQYF. In DNA form, the CDR3 reads TGCGCCAGCAGCTTCGGGGCCTTTAGCACAGATACGCAGTATTTT.

The chain uses TRBV28 and TRBJ1-4; possibly TRBD1 for D (5 bases). There are 15 residues in the CDR3. CDR1 and CDR2 (germline): MDHEN, SYDVKM. V was cut by 5 bases and J by 8 bases, with 18 bases left in between. The CDR3 DNA sequence: TGTGCCAGCAGTCCCTTAGAGGTGGGGCGGGAAAAACTGTTTTTT. Its protein product is CASSPLEVGREKLFF. Variable domain in full (rest from reference TRBV28 and TRBJ1-4): DVKVTQSSRYLVKRTGEKVFLECVQDMDHENMFWYRQDPGLGLRLIYFSYDVKMKEKGDIPEGYSVSREKKERFSLILESASTNQTSMYLCASSPLEVGREKLFFGSGTQLSVL.

The rearrangement joins TRBV2 to TRBJ1-2; D is possibly TRBD1 (5 bases). The germline gives CDR1 SNHLY, CDR2 FYNNEI. Deletions cut 2 bases from V and 5 bases from J, with 15 bases between. There are 15 residues in the CDR3. CDR3 residues: CASSESGQRGYGYTF. Here the CDR3 DNA reads TGTGCCAGCAGTGAAAGTGGCCAGCGGGGGTATGGCTACACCTTC.

The CDR3 DNA follows: TGTGCCGCAAAGACGGGGCTAGCGGGTAACGAGCAGTTCTTC. Residues: CAAKTGLAGNEQFF. The chain combines TRBV6-5 with TRBJ2-1; TRBD2 matches 8 bases. The V and J ends lost 11 bases and 10 bases, in that order; junction bases with no gene match: 16. The germline CDR1 and CDR2 sequences are MNHEY and SVGAGI. CDR3 size: 14 residues.

The J gene is TRBJ2-5, the V gene TRBV7-9; D remains ambiguous. This CDR3 has 16 amino acids. CDR1 and CDR2 (germline): SEHNR, FQNEAQ (reference sequence). V lost 5 bases and J lost 2, with 18 bases in between. This CDR3 is CASSPPRALGQETQYF. In DNA, the CDR3 is TGTGCCAGCAGCCCCCCCCGAGCGCTAGGGCAAGAGACCCAGTACTTC.

The chain joins TRBV5-6 to TRBJ2-7, with a weak D call TRBD1 (6 bases). The V end was cut by 4 bases, the J end by 1 base, with 9 bases between. The CDR3 is 13 amino acids. Germline-derived CDR1 and CDR2 are SGHDT and YYEEEE. The CDR3 DNA follows: TGTGCCAGCAGCCGAGACAGGTCCTACGAGCAGTACTTC. Protein sequence: CASSRDRSYEQYF. Full variable domain (missing parts from reference TRBV5-6 and TRBJ2-7): DAGVTQSPTHLIKTRGQQVTLRCSPKSGHDTVSWYQQALGQGPQFIFQYYEEEERQRGNFPDRFSGHQFPNYSSELNVNALLLGDSALYLCASSRDRSYEQYFGPGTRLTVT.

This chain connects TRBV19 to TRBJ2-3; tentative D call: TRBD1 (6 bases). V lost 7 bases and J lost 4, with 18 bases in between. Per the germline V gene, CDR1 is LNHDA and CDR2 is SQIVND (reference sequence). The CDR3 extends over 15 amino acids. The CDR3 DNA follows: TGTGCCAGTAACCCGGGACAAGGGCACGCAGATACGCAGTATTTT. It encodes CASNPGQGHADTQYF.

This chain joins TRBV6-1 and TRBJ1-6; D gene uncertain. Trimming cost V 4 bases and J 4 bases, with 17 bases left between them. This CDR3 region has 17 residues. Germline-derived CDR1 and CDR2 are MNHNS and SASEGT. CDR3 DNA sequence: TGTGCCAGCAGTGCATCATTCCAGGTTCATTATAATTCACCCCTCCACTTT. Translation gives CASSASFQVHYNSPLHF.

The chain is built from TRBV25-1 and TRBJ1-6; unclear D gene. Per germline, CDR1 MGHDK and CDR2 SYGVNS. V was pared by 3 bases and J by 4 bases, with 7 bases between. The CDR3 has 14 amino acids. This CDR3 is CASSDQKYNSPLHF. In DNA form, the CDR3 reads TGTGCCAGCAGTGACCAGAAATATAATTCACCCCTCCACTTT.